This T cell receptor (beta chain) was recorded in a study of human T cells and chemical hapten exposure. Total RNA was extracted from unfractionated whole blood. V gave up 0 bases and J gave up 0 bases, with 10 bases separating them. Germline values: CDR1 MNHEY, CDR2 SMNVEV (reference sequence). The CDR3 runs 16 residues. Attachment of unique molecular identifiers to individual cDNA molecules was performed in the library. The authors' processing: Between about 23,224 and 700,000 TCRs appeared in each sample, and the median stood at roughly 100,000. MiXCR was run by TCRdb on the 5' RACE reads, yielding one entry per CDR3 protein. What appears here as the V and J calls and clone size reflects TCRdb's work, not the paper's. Here the sample spans about 140,000 distinct CDR3 sequences, 4.1% being singletons.

The rearrangement uses TRBV27 and TRBJ2-3; TRBD2 might be the D (6 bases). This TCR derives from a female donor in good health. CDR3 sequence: CASSLSGTLSTDTQYF. The CDR3 region has the DNA TGTGCCAGCAGTTTATCCGGGACTCTTAGCACAGATACGCAGTATTTT.